The 16 T cell receptor beta chains reported below all come from one sample, sequenced in a study of identifying expanded T cells in peripheral blood. TCRdb's copy holds only in-frame clones and misses some; the assay was immunoSEQ multiplex PCR. The sample shows approximately 100,000 clones, 88% of them seen only once. Sequenced material: blood. The source of these receptors is a person between 18 and 75 years old in good health.

The rearrangement uses TRBV5-1 and TRBJ2-3, with 7 positions matching TRBD2. The germline V gene encodes CDR1 SGHRS and CDR2 YFSETQ. V trimming: 2 bases; J trimming: 3 bases; junction bases outside the gene matches: 6. The CDR3 consists of 15 residues. The CDR3 DNA reads as TGCGCCAGCAGCTTACCGGGAGGAGGAACAGATACGCAGTATTTT. It specifies CASSLPGGGTDTQYF.

Worth noting for this clone: Other DNA sequences in this sample translate to the same CDR3. V is TRBV18 and J is TRBJ2-7, with D hard to call. V lost 2 bases, J lost 1 base, and 6 bases lay in between. CDR1 and CDR2 (germline): KGHSH, LQKENI. The CDR3 has 13 amino acids. The CDR3 nucleotides read TGTGCCAGCTCACCAGCCGTTTCCTACGAGCAGTACTTC. Encoded protein: CASSPAVSYEQYF.

The chain joins TRBV27 to TRBJ1-1, with 9 bases matching TRBD1. CDR3 length equals 14 residues. CDR1 MNHEY and CDR2 SMNVEV come from the germline V gene (reference sequence). Germline trimming cut 3 bases from V and 3 bases from J; bases unmatched to any gene: 2. DNA for the CDR3: TGTGCCAGCAGTTTTGGGACAGGGCACACTGAAGCTTTCTTT. Protein sequence: CASSFGTGHTEAFF.

The chain recombines TRBV5-1 with TRBJ1-3; no firm D call. The CDR3 runs to 17 residues. Germline-derived CDR1 and CDR2 are SGHRS and YFSETQ. The V gene lost 5 bases and the J gene lost 2 bases, with 20 bases spanning the gap. CDR3 nucleotide sequence: TGCGCCAGCAGTCTGGAGGCTGTTGGGTCTACTGGAAACACCATATATTTT. This codes for CASSLEAVGSTGNTIYF.

The genes are TRBV7-3 and TRBJ2-1; 9 bases line up with TRBD2. Germline V gives CDR1 SGHTA, CDR2 FQGTGA. V lost 6 bases to trimming and J lost 0 bases; unmatched junction nucleotides: 6. This CDR3 spans 16 amino acids. The CDR3 sequence is CASRPSGASSYNEQFF. In DNA, the CDR3 is TGTGCCAGCAGGCCTAGCGGGGCCAGCTCCTACAATGAGCAGTTCTTC.

The rearrangement uses TRBV28 and TRBJ2-5, with D perhaps matching TRBD2 (6 bases). CDR1 MDHEN and CDR2 SYDVKM come from the germline V gene. Trimming shortened V by 5 bases and J by 5 bases, and 30 bases separated the two germline ends. The CDR3 runs to 19 residues. CDR3 residues: CASSQPYLGLSIATETQYF. CDR3 DNA sequence: TGTGCCAGCAGTCAGCCATACCTTGGACTATCGATAGCGACGGAGACCCAGTACTTC.

This rearrangement joins TRBV28 to TRBJ2-1; TRBD2 aligns across 10 bases. Germline CDR1 MDHEN, CDR2 SYDVKM. The CDR3 contains 18 residues. J gave up 0 bases and V 6 bases, and 11 bases lay outside the gene matches. CDR3 protein: CASSSGLANPISYNEQFF. Written as DNA, the CDR3 is TGTGCCAGCAGCTCGGGACTAGCGAACCCGATCTCCTACAATGAGCAGTTCTTC.

V usage is TRBV10-1 and J usage is TRBJ2-1; 7 bases match TRBD2. Trimming cost V 3 bases and J 6 bases; bases outside gene matches: 2. From germline, CDR1 is WNHNN and CDR2 SYGVQD (reference sequence). CDR3 length: 13 residues. CDR3 sequence reads: CASSEAGINEQFF. For the CDR3, the DNA is TGCGCCAGCAGTGAAGCGGGAATCAATGAGCAGTTCTTC.

This chain uses TRBV18 with TRBJ1-5; the D is unclear. This CDR3 spans 16 amino acids. Trimming removed 3 bases from V and 3 bases from J, with 15 bases in between. Germline CDR1 and CDR2: KGHSH and LQKENI. This CDR3 is CASSPFPPENNQPQHF. In DNA, the CDR3 is TGTGCCAGCTCACCCTTCCCTCCCGAGAACAATCAGCCCCAGCATTTT.

The chain recombines TRBV25-1 with TRBJ2-7; D is unresolved. The CDR3 has 15 amino acids. Per the germline V gene, CDR1 is MGHDK and CDR2 is SYGVNS. Trimming removed 0 bases from V and 0 bases from J, with 9 bases in between. The CDR3 region is CASSEYLGSSYEQYF. The CDR3 coding sequence is TGTGCCAGCAGTGAATATCTGGGGTCCTCCTACGAGCAGTACTTC.

The chain links TRBV19 to TRBJ2-1; perhaps TRBD2 as D (7 bases). This CDR3 region has 14 residues. Germline CDR1 is LNHDA and CDR2 is SQIVND (reference sequence). V lost 6 bases and J lost 7, with 16 bases in between. The CDR3: CASRAGAPTNEQFF. The CDR3 coding sequence is TGTGCCAGTAGGGCGGGGGCCCCTACTAATGAGCAGTTCTTC.

This clone was seen a few times. The rearrangement joins TRBV6-5 to TRBJ1-2; 7 bases fit TRBD1. The V gene end was trimmed by 2 bases and the J gene end by 5 bases; junction bases not matched to a gene: 8. The CDR3 is 15 amino acids. In germline, CDR1 is MNHEY, CDR2 SVGAGI. CDR3 nucleotide sequence: TGTGCCAGCAGTTACCGGGGACAGACGGGGTATGGCTACACCTTC. Translating it yields CASSYRGQTGYGYTF.

The chain combines TRBV11-2 with TRBJ1-1, with D unclear. CDR1 is SGHAT, CDR2 FQNNGV, per germline. The CDR3 is made up of 13 amino acids. V lost 5 bases, J lost 0 bases, and 7 bases lay in between. CDR3 in amino acids: CASSPEMNTEAFF. CDR3 in DNA: TGTGCCAGCAGCCCAGAGATGAACACTGAAGCTTTCTTT.

The chain has TRBV11-2 and TRBJ1-1, with 7 bases aligning to TRBD1. Germline V gene data show CDR1 as SGHAT and CDR2 as FQNNGV. The trim removed 5 bases at V and 3 bases at J, leaving 6 bases unmatched. CDR3 length: 14 amino acids. The CDR3 DNA sequence: TGTGCCAGCAGCCCACTAACAGGGGACACTGAAGCTTTCTTT. It is translated as CASSPLTGDTEAFF.

The chain joins TRBV19 to TRBJ2-7; 7 positions match TRBD1. With V trimmed by 3 bases and J by 5 bases, 10 bases remained unmatched. CDR3 length equals 15 residues. Germline V lookup: CDR1 LNHDA, CDR2 SQIVND (reference sequence). CDR3 amino acids: CASSMRQGPWDEQYF. The DNA for the CDR3 is TGTGCCAGTAGTATGAGACAGGGACCTTGGGACGAGCAGTACTTC. The whole variable domain, filled in from reference TRBV19 and TRBJ2-7, reads DGGITQSPKYLFRKEGQNVTLSCEQNLNHDAMYWYRQDPGQGLRLIYYSQIVNDFQKGDIAEGYSVSREKKESFPLTVTSAQKNPTAFYLCASSMRQGPWDEQYFGPGTRLTVT.

In DNA, the CDR3 is TGTGCCAGCAGCCTAGGGAGCTACGAGACCCAGTACTTC. It encodes CASSLGSYETQYF. This chain links TRBV7-2 with TRBJ2-5, with D maybe TRBD2 (5 bases). Germline CDR1 reads SGHTA; CDR2 reads FQGNSA. Trimming took 5 bases from V and 5 from J, leaving 12 bases between them. The CDR3 is made up of 13 amino acids.